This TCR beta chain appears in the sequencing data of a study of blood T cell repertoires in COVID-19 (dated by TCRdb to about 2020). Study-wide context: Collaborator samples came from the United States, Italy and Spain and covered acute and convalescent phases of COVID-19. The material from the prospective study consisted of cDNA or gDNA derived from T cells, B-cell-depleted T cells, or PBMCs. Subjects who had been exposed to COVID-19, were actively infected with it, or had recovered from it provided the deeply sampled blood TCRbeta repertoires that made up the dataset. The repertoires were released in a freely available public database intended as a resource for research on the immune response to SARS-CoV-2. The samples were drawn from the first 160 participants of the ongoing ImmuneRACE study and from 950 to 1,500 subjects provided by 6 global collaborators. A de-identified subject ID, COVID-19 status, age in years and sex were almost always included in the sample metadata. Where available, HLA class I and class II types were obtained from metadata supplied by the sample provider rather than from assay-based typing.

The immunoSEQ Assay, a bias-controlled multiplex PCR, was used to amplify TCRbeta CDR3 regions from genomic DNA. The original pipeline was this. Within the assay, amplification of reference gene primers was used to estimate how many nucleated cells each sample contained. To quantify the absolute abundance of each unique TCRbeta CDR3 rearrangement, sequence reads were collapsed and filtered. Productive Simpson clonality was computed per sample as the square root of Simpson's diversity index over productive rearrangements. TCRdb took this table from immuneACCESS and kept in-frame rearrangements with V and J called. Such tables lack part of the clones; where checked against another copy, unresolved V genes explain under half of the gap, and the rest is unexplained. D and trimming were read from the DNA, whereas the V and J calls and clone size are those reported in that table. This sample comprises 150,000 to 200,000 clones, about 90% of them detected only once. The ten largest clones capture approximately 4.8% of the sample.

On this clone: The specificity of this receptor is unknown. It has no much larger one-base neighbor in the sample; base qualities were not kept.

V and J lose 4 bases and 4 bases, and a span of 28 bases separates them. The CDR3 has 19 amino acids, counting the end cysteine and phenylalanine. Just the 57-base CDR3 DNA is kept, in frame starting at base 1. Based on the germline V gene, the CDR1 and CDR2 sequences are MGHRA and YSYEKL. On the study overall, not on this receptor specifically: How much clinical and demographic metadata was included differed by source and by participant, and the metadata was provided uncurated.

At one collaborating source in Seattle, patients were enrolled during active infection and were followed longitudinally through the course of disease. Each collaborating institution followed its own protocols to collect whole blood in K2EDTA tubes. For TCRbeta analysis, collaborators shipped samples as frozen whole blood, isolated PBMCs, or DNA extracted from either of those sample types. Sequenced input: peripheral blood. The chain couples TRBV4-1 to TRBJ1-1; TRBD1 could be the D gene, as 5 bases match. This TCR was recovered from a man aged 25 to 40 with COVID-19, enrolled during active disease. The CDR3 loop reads CASSPQVGGLGARSTEAFF. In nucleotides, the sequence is TGCGCCAGCAGCCCACAAGTTGGGGGGTTAGGGGCCCGGAGCACTGAAGCTTTCTTT.